This T cell receptor beta chain came from a study of CD8 T cells in ankylosing spondylitis. Trimming stripped 5 bases from V and 1 base from J, with 11 bases between. The CDR3 is 14 amino acids. The germline V gene encodes CDR1 SGHVS and CDR2 FNYEAQ. By proportion, this clonotype is medium-sized (0.01 to 0.1%). Its matching antigen is unknown. The TCR beta libraries were generated through quantitative 5'-RACE incorporating molecular barcodes. One entry per CDR3 protein, called by TCRdb with MiXCR from the 5' RACE reads. The table includes approximately 60,000 distinct CDR3 sequences, 6.2% detected once. General study points: Prior literature has documented some motif variants in synovial fluid and blood from reactive arthritis. A motif in TCR beta, a set of 8 or 9 highly homologous variants, appeared characteristic of ankylosing spondylitis blood.

V and J are TRBV7-6 and TRBJ1-1, with D unresolved. The sequence came from a male donor with ankylosing spondylitis. Input material: synovial fluid, either unsorted or a sorted T cell fraction (not recorded which). CDR3 nucleotides: TGTGCCAGCAGCCTCCGGGAGAGGAACACTGAAGCTTTCTTT. It encodes CASSLRERNTEAFF. Complete variable domain (other parts from reference TRBV7-6 and TRBJ1-1): GAGVSQSPRYKVTKRGQDVALRCDPISGHVSLYWYRQALGQGPEFLTYFNYEAQQDKSGLPNDRFSAERPEGSISTLTIQRTEQRDSAMYRCASSLRERNTEAFFGQGTRLTVV.